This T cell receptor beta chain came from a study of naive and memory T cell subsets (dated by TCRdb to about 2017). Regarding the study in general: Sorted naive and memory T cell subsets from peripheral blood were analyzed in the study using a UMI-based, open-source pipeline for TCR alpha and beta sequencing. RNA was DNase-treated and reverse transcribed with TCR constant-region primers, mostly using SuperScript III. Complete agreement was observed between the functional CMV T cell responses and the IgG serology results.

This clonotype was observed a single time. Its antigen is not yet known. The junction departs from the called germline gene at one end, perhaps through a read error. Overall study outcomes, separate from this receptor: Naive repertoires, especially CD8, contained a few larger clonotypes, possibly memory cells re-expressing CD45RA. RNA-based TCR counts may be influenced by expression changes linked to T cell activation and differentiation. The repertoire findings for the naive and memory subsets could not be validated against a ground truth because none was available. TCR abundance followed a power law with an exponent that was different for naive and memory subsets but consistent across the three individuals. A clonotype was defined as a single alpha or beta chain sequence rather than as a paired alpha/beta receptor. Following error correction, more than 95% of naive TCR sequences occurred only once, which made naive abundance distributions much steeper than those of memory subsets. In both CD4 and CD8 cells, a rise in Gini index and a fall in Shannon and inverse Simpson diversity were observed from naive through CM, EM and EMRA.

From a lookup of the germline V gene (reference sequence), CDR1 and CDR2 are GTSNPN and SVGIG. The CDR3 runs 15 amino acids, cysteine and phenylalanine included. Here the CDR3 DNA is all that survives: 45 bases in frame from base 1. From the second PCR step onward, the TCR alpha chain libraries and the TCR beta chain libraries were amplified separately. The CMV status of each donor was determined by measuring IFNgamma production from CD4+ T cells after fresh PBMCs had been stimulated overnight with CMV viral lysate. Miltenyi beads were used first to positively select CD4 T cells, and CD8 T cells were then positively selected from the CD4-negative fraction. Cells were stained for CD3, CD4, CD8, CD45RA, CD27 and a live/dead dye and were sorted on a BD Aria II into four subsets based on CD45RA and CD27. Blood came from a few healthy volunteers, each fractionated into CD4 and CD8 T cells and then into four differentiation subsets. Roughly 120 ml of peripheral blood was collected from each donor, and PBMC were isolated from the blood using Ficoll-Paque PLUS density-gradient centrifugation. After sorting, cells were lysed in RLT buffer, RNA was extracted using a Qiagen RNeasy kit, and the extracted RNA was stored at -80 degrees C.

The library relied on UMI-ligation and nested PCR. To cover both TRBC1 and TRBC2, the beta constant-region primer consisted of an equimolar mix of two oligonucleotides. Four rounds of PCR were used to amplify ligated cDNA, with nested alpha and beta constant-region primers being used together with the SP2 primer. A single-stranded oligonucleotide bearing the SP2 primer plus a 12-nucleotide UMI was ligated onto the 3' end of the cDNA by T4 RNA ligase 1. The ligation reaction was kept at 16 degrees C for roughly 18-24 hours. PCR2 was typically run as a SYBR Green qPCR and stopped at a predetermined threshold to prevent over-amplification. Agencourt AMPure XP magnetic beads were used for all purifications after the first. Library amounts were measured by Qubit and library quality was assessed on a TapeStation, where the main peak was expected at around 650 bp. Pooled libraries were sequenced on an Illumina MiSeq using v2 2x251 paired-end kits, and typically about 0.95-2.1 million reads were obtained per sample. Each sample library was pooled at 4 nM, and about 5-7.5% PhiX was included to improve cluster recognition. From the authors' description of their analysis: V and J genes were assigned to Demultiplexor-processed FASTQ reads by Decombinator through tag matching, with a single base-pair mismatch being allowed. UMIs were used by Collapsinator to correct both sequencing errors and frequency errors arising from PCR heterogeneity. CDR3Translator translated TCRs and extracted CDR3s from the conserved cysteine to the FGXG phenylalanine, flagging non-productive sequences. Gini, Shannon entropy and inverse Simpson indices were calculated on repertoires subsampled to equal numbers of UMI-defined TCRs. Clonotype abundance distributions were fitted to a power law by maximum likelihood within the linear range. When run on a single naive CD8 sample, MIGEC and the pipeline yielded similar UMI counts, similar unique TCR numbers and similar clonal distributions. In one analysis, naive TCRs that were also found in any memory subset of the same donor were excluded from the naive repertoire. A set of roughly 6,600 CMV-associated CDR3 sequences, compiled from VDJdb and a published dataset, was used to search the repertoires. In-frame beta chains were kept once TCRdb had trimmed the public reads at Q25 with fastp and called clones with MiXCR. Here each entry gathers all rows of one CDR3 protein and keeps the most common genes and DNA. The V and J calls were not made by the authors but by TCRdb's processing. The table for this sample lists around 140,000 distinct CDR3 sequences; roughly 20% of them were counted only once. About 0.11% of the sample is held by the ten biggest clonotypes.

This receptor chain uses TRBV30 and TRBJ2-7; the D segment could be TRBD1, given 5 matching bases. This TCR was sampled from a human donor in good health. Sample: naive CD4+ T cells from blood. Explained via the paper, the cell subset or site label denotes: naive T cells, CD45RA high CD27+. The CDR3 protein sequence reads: CAWSVPRPTKGLKDF. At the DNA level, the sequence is TGTGCCTGGAGCGTACCCCGTCCTACGAAGGGGTTAAAGGACTTC.